This TCR beta chain is drawn from a study of beta chain features in type 1 diabetes. Broader study findings: The study found moderately but significantly shorter TCRB CDR3s in all four CD4+ subsets of Type 1 diabetes patients.

As concerns this clone: Its antigen remains unidentified.

Only one heparinised blood draw was taken per donor, and its volume averaged approximately 0.11 L. cDNA synthesis used the whole RNA isolate, giving expressed TCRB sequences. This table comes from immunoSEQ multiplex PCR, and its TCRdb copy is limited to in-frame clones, with some not included. The profile shows about 340,000 clones, approximately 10% of them singletons. The TCR sequence derives from a man aged 30-40 years with type 1 diabetes. Source material: central memory CD4+ T cells from blood.

Here the CDR3 DNA reads TGTGCCAGCAGTCGGGGGACAGGGGGCTCTGGCTACACCTTC. Translating gives CASSRGTGGSGYTF. The chain links TRBV6-5 to TRBJ1-2; 12 positions match TRBD1. The CDR3 extends over 14 amino acids. CDR1 and CDR2 (germline): MNHEY, SVGAGI. V was pared by 5 bases and J by 7 bases, with 5 bases of the junction left unmatched.